This T cell receptor (beta chain) is from a study of blood T cell repertoires in COVID-19. On the study more broadly: The origin of the acute and convalescent COVID-19 samples was the United States, Italy and Spain. Sources were T cells, B-cell-depleted T cells, or PBMCs; the material itself was cDNA or gDNA.

This CDR3 comprises 12 residues. Germline loops: CDR1 LNHDA, CDR2 SQIVND (reference sequence). V lost 5 bases and J lost 8, with 12 bases in between. The table lists this clone with many counts. In the authors' workflow: The assay estimated nucleated cells by amplifying reference gene primers. Produced via immunoSEQ multiplex PCR; TCRdb's table is partial and in-frame only. V and J calls and clone size are given by that table; D and trimming were obtained from the DNA. This table holds roughly 250,000 clones, 75% to 90% found once. The chain has TRBV19 and TRBJ1-2; D remains unclear. The receptor's source is a woman aged 60-75 years with active or convalescent COVID-19. The specimen sequenced was peripheral blood. The CDR3 loop reads CASSFSTGGYTF. CDR3 coding DNA: TGTGCCAGTAGTTTCTCGACTGGGGGCTACACCTTC.